Listed below are T cell receptor beta chains from one sample, sequenced in a study of identical twins. Via MiXCR, TCRdb re-called the 5' RACE reads, giving one row per CDR3 protein. This sample has about 530,000 distinct CDR3 sequences, with around 24% found just once. The same sample was also studied in work on yellow fever vaccine responses in identical twins.

Sequenced material: CD4+ T cells sorted from blood. These receptors were collected from a woman aged 18-35 years in good health. Each CDR3 is given with its conserved first and last residue. A D gene is named only where the DNA matches it firmly. Clone size is not always given. Where it is, it says once, few, many or a class for expanded clones.

v_gene: TRBV7-8
d_gene: NA
abundance: few
j_gene: TRBJ2-2
CDR3nt: TGTGCCAGCACCGACGCGGGGACATTCGGGGAGCTGTTTTTT
CDR3aa: CASTDAGTFGELFF

v_gene: TRBV7-9
d_gene: TRBD1
abundance: few
j_gene: TRBJ1-2
CDR3nt: TGTGCCAGCACCGACCAACAGGGGTATGGCTACACCTTC
CDR3aa: CASTDQQGYGYTF

v_gene: TRBV5-1
d_gene: NA
abundance: many
j_gene: TRBJ1-2
CDR3nt: TGCGCCAGCAGCCCGGGGACCGAGAGCAAAAAAGGGGCCTATGGCTACACCTTC
CDR3aa: CASSPGTESKKGAYGYTF

v_gene: TRBV2
d_gene: NA
abundance: NA
j_gene: TRBJ2-2
CDR3nt: TGTGCCAGCAGTGGACAGGGAGGGTATACCGGGGAGCTGTTTTTT
CDR3aa: CASSGQGGYTGELFF

v_gene: TRBV5-6
d_gene: NA
abundance: NA
j_gene: TRBJ2-7
CDR3nt: TGTGCCAGCAGCTTGCCCAGGATCTCCTACGAGCAGTACTTC
CDR3aa: CASSLPRISYEQYF

v_gene: TRBV24-1
d_gene: TRBD1
abundance: NA
j_gene: TRBJ2-1
CDR3nt: TGTGCCACCAGTGAGACGGGCCGGGACAGGGGCGATGAGCAGTTCTTC
CDR3aa: CATSETGRDRGDEQFF

v_gene: TRBV5-1
d_gene: NA
abundance: NA
j_gene: TRBJ1-5
CDR3nt: TGCGCCAGCAGCTTGGCCGGGCGGCAGCCCCAGCATTTT
CDR3aa: CASSLAGRQPQHF

v_gene: TRBV20-1
d_gene: NA
abundance: NA
j_gene: TRBJ2-7
CDR3nt: TGCAGTGCTAGGACCGGGACGGCCACTAGTGTGCAGTACTTC
CDR3aa: CSARTGTATSVQYF

v_gene: TRBV7-8
d_gene: NA
abundance: NA
j_gene: TRBJ2-3
CDR3nt: TGTGCCAGCAGCCATAGATCCACGCAGTATTTT
CDR3aa: CASSHRSTQYF

v_gene: TRBV20-1
d_gene: NA
abundance: few
j_gene: TRBJ2-1
CDR3nt: TGCAGTGCTAGACAACTAGGGACCAATGAGCAGTTCTTC
CDR3aa: CSARQLGTNEQFF

v_gene: TRBV18
d_gene: NA
abundance: few
j_gene: TRBJ2-3
CDR3nt: TGTGCCAGCTCACCTCGGGACCTCCCTAGCACAGATACGCAGTATTTT
CDR3aa: CASSPRDLPSTDTQYF

v_gene: TRBV12-3/TRBV12-4
d_gene: NA
abundance: NA
j_gene: TRBJ2-1
CDR3nt: TGTGCCAGCAGTGATAGCGGCCACTACAATGAGCAGTTCTTC
CDR3aa: CASSDSGHYNEQFF

v_gene: TRBV20-1
d_gene: NA
abundance: few
j_gene: TRBJ2-3
CDR3nt: TGCAGTGCTGTACCCCTGTCAGACCGGTGGGGTACGCAGTATTTT
CDR3aa: CSAVPLSDRWGTQYF

v_gene: TRBV3-1
d_gene: NA
abundance: NA
j_gene: TRBJ2-1
CDR3nt: TGTGCCAGCAGCCAAGATGCGACACTACGAGTAAGGCAGTTCTTC
CDR3aa: CASSQDATLRVRQFF

v_gene: TRBV6-2/TRBV6-3
d_gene: TRBD1
abundance: NA
j_gene: TRBJ2-5
CDR3nt: TGTGCCAGCATCGACAGGGATCGGGAGACCCAGTACTTC
CDR3aa: CASIDRDRETQYF

v_gene: TRBV15
d_gene: NA
abundance: few
j_gene: TRBJ1-1
CDR3nt: TGTGCCACCAGCAGAGATCTGGCCGTGAACACTGAAGCTTTCTTT
CDR3aa: CATSRDLAVNTEAFF

v_gene: TRBV7-9
d_gene: NA
abundance: NA
j_gene: TRBJ1-2
CDR3nt: TGTGCCAGCAGCTTAGCGTTGGAGGGTGGTGGCTACACCTTC
CDR3aa: CASSLALEGGGYTF

v_gene: TRBV5-1
d_gene: TRBD1
abundance: few
j_gene: TRBJ2-7
CDR3nt: TGCGCCAGCAGCATGTCGTCGGGACAGGGTTCTTCCTACGAGCAGTACTTC
CDR3aa: CASSMSSGQGSSYEQYF

v_gene: TRBV7-2
d_gene: NA
abundance: few
j_gene: TRBJ2-7
CDR3nt: TGTGCCAGCAGCTTAATGGGGAGAGGGTTTTACGAGCAGTACTTC
CDR3aa: CASSLMGRGFYEQYF

v_gene: TRBV5-5
d_gene: NA
abundance: NA
j_gene: TRBJ2-1
CDR3nt: TGTGCCAGCAGCTTGGGTGACATGGTAGGTGGTGAGCAGTTCTTC
CDR3aa: CASSLGDMVGGEQFF

v_gene: TRBV29-1
d_gene: TRBD2
abundance: once
j_gene: TRBJ2-7
CDR3nt: TGCAGCGTTGGGGGACTAGCAAGTGTTGTGGACGAGCAGTACTTC
CDR3aa: CSVGGLASVVDEQYF

v_gene: TRBV7-2
d_gene: NA
abundance: few
j_gene: TRBJ2-1
CDR3nt: TGTGCCAGCACCATGGGGGGGGGCCTTTACAATGAGCAGTTCTTC
CDR3aa: CASTMGGGLYNEQFF

v_gene: TRBV10-3
d_gene: NA
abundance: many
j_gene: TRBJ2-7
CDR3nt: TGTGCCATCACCGGGGGAGGAAACTACGAGCAGTACTTC
CDR3aa: CAITGGGNYEQYF

v_gene: TRBV28
d_gene: NA
abundance: NA
j_gene: TRBJ2-3
CDR3nt: TGTGCCAGCCAGACCCCAGCACTTGATACGCAGTATTTT
CDR3aa: CASQTPALDTQYF

v_gene: TRBV28
d_gene: NA
abundance: NA
j_gene: TRBJ2-3
CDR3nt: TGTGCCAGCAGTCCTTATCCTCAAACAGGGAGGGGGGATACGCAGTATTTT
CDR3aa: CASSPYPQTGRGDTQYF

v_gene: TRBV15
d_gene: NA
abundance: few
j_gene: TRBJ1-2
CDR3nt: TGTGCCACCAGCCCCGGGGCGACTATCGATTATGGCTACACCTTC
CDR3aa: CATSPGATIDYGYTF

v_gene: TRBV12-3/TRBV12-4
d_gene: NA
abundance: few
j_gene: TRBJ1-1
CDR3nt: TGTGCCAGCAGTCTGAAAGCTACAGGGAACACTGAAGCTTTCTTT
CDR3aa: CASSLKATGNTEAFF

v_gene: TRBV12-3/TRBV12-4
d_gene: NA
abundance: NA
j_gene: TRBJ2-5
CDR3nt: TGTGCCAGCAGTCGTACGAAGCGGGAGACCCAGTACTTC
CDR3aa: CASSRTKRETQYF

v_gene: TRBV12-3/TRBV12-4
d_gene: TRBD2
abundance: few
j_gene: TRBJ2-1
CDR3nt: TGTGCCAGCAGTTGGGGGACTACCAATGAGCAGTTCTTC
CDR3aa: CASSWGTTNEQFF

v_gene: TRBV7-2
d_gene: NA
abundance: NA
j_gene: TRBJ2-1
CDR3nt: TGTGCCAGCAGCTTTGATGGGGGCGTGCAGTTCTTC
CDR3aa: CASSFDGGVQFF

v_gene: TRBV27
d_gene: TRBD2
abundance: NA
j_gene: TRBJ2-3
CDR3nt: TGTGCCAGCAGTATCCCCCCGGGACTAGCGGGAGGTGATAGGAAAGATACGCAGTATTTT
CDR3aa: CASSIPPGLAGGDRKDTQYF

v_gene: TRBV10-2
d_gene: TRBD1
abundance: few
j_gene: TRBJ1-1
CDR3nt: TGCGCCAGCAGGAGAGAATACAGGGGGCTGAACACTGAAGCTTTCTTT
CDR3aa: CASRREYRGLNTEAFF

v_gene: TRBV15
d_gene: NA
abundance: NA
j_gene: TRBJ2-5
CDR3nt: TGTGCCACCAGCAGAGAGGCAGGACTACAAGAGACCCAGTACTTC
CDR3aa: CATSREAGLQETQYF

v_gene: TRBV5-6
d_gene: NA
abundance: few
j_gene: TRBJ2-5
CDR3nt: TGTGCCAGCAGTTACTTCGGGCGCCTCCAAGAGACCCAGTACTTC
CDR3aa: CASSYFGRLQETQYF

v_gene: TRBV5-1
d_gene: TRBD1
abundance: few
j_gene: TRBJ1-2
CDR3nt: TGCGCCAGCAGCCCCAATGGGGACAGGGTGTATGGCTACACCTTC
CDR3aa: CASSPNGDRVYGYTF

v_gene: TRBV6-1
d_gene: TRBD1
abundance: few
j_gene: TRBJ1-1
CDR3nt: TGTGCCAGCAGTCTTAGGACAGGGGGCCAAATGAACACTGAAGCTTTCTTT
CDR3aa: CASSLRTGGQMNTEAFF

v_gene: TRBV7-3
d_gene: NA
abundance: NA
j_gene: TRBJ2-3
CDR3nt: TGTGCCAGCAGCTCCGCCCACACAGATACGCAGTATTTT
CDR3aa: CASSSAHTDTQYF

v_gene: TRBV14
d_gene: NA
abundance: NA
j_gene: TRBJ2-2
CDR3nt: TGTGCCAGCAGCCAAGGAATTGGCAGGGGACATGGAACCGGGGAGCTGTTTTTT
CDR3aa: CASSQGIGRGHGTGELFF

v_gene: TRBV4-2
d_gene: NA
abundance: NA
j_gene: TRBJ2-2
CDR3nt: TGTGCCAGCAGCCAAGATGAAGGGGTAACCGGGGAGCTGTTTTTT
CDR3aa: CASSQDEGVTGELFF

v_gene: TRBV27
d_gene: NA
abundance: NA
j_gene: TRBJ2-2
CDR3nt: TGTGCCAGCAATTGGCAGGGAGGCACCGGGGAGCTGTTTTTT
CDR3aa: CASNWQGGTGELFF

v_gene: TRBV20-1
d_gene: NA
abundance: few
j_gene: TRBJ1-5
CDR3nt: TGCAGTGCTGGAAGGATGGGGGATCAGCCCCAGCATTTT
CDR3aa: CSAGRMGDQPQHF